The present entry profiles one T cell receptor (beta chain) with its context. This entry belongs to a study of blood T cell repertoires in COVID-19. Study background: Researchers got acute and convalescent COVID-19 samples from the United States, Italy and Spain.

The CDR3 extends over 13 amino acids. Losses at the gene ends were 4 bases for V and 10 bases for J; bases not matched to a gene: 6. Germline V gene sequence: CDR1 LGHDT, CDR2 YNNKEL (reference sequence). Cohort allocation depended upon clinical history that participants reported. TCRdb's copy holds only in-frame clones and misses some; the assay was immunoSEQ multiplex PCR. The sample consists of roughly 400,000 clones, just over 90% of them appearing once. The source material was PBMCs or T cells enriched from blood (not recorded which). This receptor was identified in a woman between 35 and 50 years old who had been exposed to COVID-19. The chain joins TRBV3-1 (or the pseudogene TRBV3-2) to TRBJ1-1; 10 nucleotides match TRBD1. The CDR3, as DNA: TGTGCCAGCAGCCCGCGGGACAGGGGAATAGCTTTCTTT. Encoded protein: CASSPRDRGIAFF.